Each of the 3 T cell receptor beta chains below was sequenced from the same sample in a study of T-cell reconstitution after alpha-beta-depleted transplantation in children. Construction of the TCRbeta library involved unique molecular identifiers. TCRdb re-called the PCR reads through MiXCR, storing one row per CDR3 protein. The sample lists about a million distinct CDR3 sequences; less than 30% were seen once. This specimen was PBMCs, mostly from graft donor cells, taken 360 days after TCRalphabeta/CD19-depleted stem cell transplant. The receptors shown here come from a boy younger than two who had a stem cell transplant for SCID, so the T cells may come from the graft donor.

The chain recombines TRBV12-3 or TRBV12-4 with TRBJ2-7; D gene uncertain. The CDR3 length is 13 residues. The V end lost 10 bases, the J end lost 2 bases, and 15 bases lay between the germline ends. The CDR3 DNA sequence: TGTGCCACCTCCCGTCTGGACCCCTACGAGCAGTACTTC. Translated, it gives CATSRLDPYEQYF.

In its sample, this clonotype was seen a few times. The chain links TRBV28 to TRBJ2-6, with TRBD1 as a possible D gene (6 bases). The germline V gene has CDR1 MDHEN and CDR2 SYDVKM. This CDR3 is built from 18 residues. The ends were cut back, 6 bases at V and 2 bases at J, with 20 bases in the middle. In nucleotides, the CDR3 is TGTGCCAGCAGGGGAACCACAGGGTTTGAAACTGGGGCCAACGTCCTGACTTTC. Translating gives CASRGTTGFETGANVLTF.

The chain recombines TRBV20-1 with TRBJ1-2, with 7 positions matching TRBD1. This CDR3 region has 13 residues. Trimming removed 6 bases from V and 4 bases from J; junction bases left unmatched: 8. CDR1 DFQATT and CDR2 SNEGSKA come from the germline V gene (reference sequence). As DNA, the CDR3 is TGCAGTGCCCAGGGACAGCTGTTCTATGGCTACACCTTC. Translating gives CSAQGQLFYGYTF.